The clone carrying this T cell receptor beta chain was observed many times. CDR1 MNHNS and CDR2 SASEGT come from the germline V gene. V lost 6 bases to trimming and J lost 8 bases, with 20 bases between them. This CDR3 region has 15 residues. TCRdb itself ran the RT-PCR reads through MiXCR, one entry per CDR3 protein. The table lists 650,000 or so distinct CDR3 sequences, 14% of them singletons, with 7.5% to 8% in the top ten. The source of the sample is a study of response to subunit inactivated influenza vaccine. This TCR was sampled from a man over 45 who received an inactivated influenza vaccine. Here the sequenced sample was PBMCs from blood, taken roughly 2 weeks before vaccination. The chain joins TRBV6-1 to TRBJ2-1, with D tentatively TRBD1 or TRBD2 (5 bases each). The CDR3 sequence is CASRLGPGYGDEQFF. The CDR3 nucleotides are TGTGCCAGCAGACTGGGACCAGGCTACGGGGATGAGCAGTTCTTC.